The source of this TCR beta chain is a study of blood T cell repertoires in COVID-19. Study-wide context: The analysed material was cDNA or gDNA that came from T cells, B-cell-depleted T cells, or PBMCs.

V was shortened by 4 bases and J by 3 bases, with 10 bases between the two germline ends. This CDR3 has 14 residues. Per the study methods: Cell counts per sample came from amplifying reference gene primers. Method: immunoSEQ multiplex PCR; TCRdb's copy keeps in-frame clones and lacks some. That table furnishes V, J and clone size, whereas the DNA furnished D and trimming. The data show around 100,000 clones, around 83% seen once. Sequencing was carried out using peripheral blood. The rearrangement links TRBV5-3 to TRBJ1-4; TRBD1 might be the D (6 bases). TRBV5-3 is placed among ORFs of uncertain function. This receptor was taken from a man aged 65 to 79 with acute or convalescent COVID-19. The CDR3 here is CARSRTAPNEKLFF. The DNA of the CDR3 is TGTGCCAGAAGCCGGACAGCCCCTAATGAAAAACTGTTTTTT.